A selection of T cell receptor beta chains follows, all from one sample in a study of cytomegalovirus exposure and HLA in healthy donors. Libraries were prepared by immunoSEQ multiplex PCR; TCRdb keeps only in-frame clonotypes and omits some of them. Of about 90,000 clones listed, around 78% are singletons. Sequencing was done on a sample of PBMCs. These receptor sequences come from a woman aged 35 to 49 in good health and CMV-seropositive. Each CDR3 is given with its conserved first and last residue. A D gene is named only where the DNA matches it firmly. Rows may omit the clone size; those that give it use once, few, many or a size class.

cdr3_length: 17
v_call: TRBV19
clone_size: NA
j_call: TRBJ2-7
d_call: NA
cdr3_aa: CASNPGGDGGTTYEQYF
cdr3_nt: TGTGCCAGTAACCCCGGTGGCGACGGCGGGACCACCTACGAGCAGTACTTC

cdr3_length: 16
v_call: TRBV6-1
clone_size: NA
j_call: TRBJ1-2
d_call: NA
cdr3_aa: CASSESGTFANYGYTF
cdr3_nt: TGTGCCAGCAGTGAATCTGGGACTTTCGCTAACTATGGCTACACCTTC

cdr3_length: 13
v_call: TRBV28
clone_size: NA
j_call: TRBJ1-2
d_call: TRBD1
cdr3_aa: CASSQTGNYGYTF
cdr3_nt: TGTGCCAGCAGCCAGACAGGGAACTATGGCTACACCTTC

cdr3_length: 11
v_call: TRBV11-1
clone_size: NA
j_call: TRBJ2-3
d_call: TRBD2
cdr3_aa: CASTGGDTQYF
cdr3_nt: TGTGCCAGCACGGGGGGAGATACGCAGTATTTT

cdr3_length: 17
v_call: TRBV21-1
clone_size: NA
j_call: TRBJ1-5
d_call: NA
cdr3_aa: CASSKGDNYKGNQPQHF
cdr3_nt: TGTGCCAGCAGCAAAGGGGACAACTACAAGGGCAATCAGCCCCAGCATTTT

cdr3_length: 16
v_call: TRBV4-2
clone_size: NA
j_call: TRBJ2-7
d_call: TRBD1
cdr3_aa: CASSQEENRGAYEQYF
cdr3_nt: TGTGCCAGCAGCCAAGAAGAAAACAGGGGAGCCTACGAGCAGTACTTC

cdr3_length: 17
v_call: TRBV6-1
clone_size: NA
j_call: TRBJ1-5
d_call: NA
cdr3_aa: CASSGSGQFYSNQPQHF
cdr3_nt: TGTGCCAGCAGTGGTTCCGGACAGTTTTATAGCAATCAGCCCCAGCATTTT

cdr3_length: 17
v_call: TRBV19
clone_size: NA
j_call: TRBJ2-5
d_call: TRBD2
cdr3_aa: CASSAEVGGGEGETQYF
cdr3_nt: TGTGCCAGTAGTGCCGAAGTGGGGGGTGGGGAGGGAGAGACCCAGTACTTC

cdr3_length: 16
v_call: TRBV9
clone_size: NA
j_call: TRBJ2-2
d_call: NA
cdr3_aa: CASSTTERRPTGELFF
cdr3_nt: TGTGCCAGCAGCACTACCGAGCGGAGGCCCACCGGGGAGCTGTTTTTT

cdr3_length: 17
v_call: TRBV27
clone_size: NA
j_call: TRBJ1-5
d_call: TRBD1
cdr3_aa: CASSFGGVQGANQPQHF
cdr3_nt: TGTGCCAGCAGTTTTGGTGGGGTACAGGGGGCCAATCAGCCCCAGCATTTT

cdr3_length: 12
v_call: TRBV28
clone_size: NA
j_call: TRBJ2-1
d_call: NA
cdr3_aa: CASSLRLGANFF
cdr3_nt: TGTGCCAGCAGCCTGAGACTGGGGGCCAATTTCTTC

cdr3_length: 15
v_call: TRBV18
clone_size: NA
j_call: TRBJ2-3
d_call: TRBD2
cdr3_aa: CASSVSGTSTDTQYF
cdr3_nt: TGTGCCAGCTCAGTCTCCGGGACTAGTACAGATACGCAGTATTTT

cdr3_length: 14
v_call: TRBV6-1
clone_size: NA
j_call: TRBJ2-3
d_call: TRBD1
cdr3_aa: CAVRTGVPTDTQYF
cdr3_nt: TGTGCCGTCCGGACAGGGGTACCCACAGATACGCAGTATTTT

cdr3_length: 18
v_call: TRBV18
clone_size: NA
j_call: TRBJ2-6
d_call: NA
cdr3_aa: CASSISTGPAAGANVLTF
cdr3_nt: TGTGCCAGCTCGATATCGACAGGCCCGGCGGCTGGGGCCAACGTCCTGACTTTC

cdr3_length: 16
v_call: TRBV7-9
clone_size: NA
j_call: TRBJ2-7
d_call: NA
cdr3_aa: CASSLVVEPLPYEQYF
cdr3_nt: TGTGCCAGCAGCTTAGTGGTCGAGCCTCTCCCCTACGAGCAGTACTTC

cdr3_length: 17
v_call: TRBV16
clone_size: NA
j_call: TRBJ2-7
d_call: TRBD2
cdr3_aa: CASSQSMSAGGIYEQYF
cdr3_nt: TGTGCCAGCAGCCAATCTATGTCGGCGGGAGGGATTTACGAGCAGTACTTC

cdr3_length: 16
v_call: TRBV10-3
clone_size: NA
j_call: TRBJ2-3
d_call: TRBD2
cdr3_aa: CAISESGTSGRHTQYF
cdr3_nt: TGTGCCATCAGTGAGTCAGGGACTAGCGGGCGCCATACGCAGTATTTT

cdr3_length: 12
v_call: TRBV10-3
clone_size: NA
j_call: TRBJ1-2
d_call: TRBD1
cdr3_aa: CAIGTVSYGYTF
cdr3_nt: TGTGCCATCGGGACAGTCAGCTATGGCTACACCTTC

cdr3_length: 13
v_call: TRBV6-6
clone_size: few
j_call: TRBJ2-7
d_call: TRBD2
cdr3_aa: CASRGLADYEQYF
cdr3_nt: TGTGCCAGCAGAGGACTAGCGGACTACGAGCAGTACTTC

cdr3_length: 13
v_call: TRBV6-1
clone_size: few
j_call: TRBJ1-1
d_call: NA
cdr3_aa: CASDGGMHTEAFF
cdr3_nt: TGTGCCAGCGATGGGGGGATGCACACTGAAGCTTTCTTT

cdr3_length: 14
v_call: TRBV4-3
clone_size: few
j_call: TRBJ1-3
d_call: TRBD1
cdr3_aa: CASSPTGEGDTIYF
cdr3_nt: TGCGCCAGCAGCCCGACAGGGGAGGGTGACACCATATATTTT

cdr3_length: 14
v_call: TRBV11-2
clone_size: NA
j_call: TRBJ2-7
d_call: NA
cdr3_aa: CASSFGGKAYEQYF
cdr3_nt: TGTGCCAGCAGCTTCGGGGGTAAGGCCTACGAGCAGTACTTC

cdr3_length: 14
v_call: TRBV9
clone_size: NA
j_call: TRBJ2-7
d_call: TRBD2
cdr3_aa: CASSSIAGEDEQYF
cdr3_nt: TGTGCCAGCAGCTCAATAGCGGGAGAAGATGAGCAGTACTTC